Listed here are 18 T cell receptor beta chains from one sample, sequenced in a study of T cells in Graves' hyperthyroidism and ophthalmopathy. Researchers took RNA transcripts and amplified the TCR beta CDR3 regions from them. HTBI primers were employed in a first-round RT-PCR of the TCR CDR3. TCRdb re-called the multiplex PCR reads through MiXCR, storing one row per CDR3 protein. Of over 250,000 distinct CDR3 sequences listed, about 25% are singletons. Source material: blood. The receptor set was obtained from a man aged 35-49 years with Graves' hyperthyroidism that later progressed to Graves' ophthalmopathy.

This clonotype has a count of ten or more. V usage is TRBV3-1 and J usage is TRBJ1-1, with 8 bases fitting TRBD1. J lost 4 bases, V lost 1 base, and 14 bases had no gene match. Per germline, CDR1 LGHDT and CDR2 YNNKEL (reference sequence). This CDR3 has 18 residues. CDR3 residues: CASSQASGGQGLPTEAFF. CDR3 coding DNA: TGTGCCAGCAGCCAAGCTTCCGGCGGACAGGGTCTCCCCACTGAAGCTTTCTTT.

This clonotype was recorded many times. The CDR3 nucleotides read TGCGCCAGCAGCCAAGAAAGGGTCCCGGGACTATATTACGAGCAGTACTTC. Its protein product is CASSQERVPGLYYEQYF. The chain employs TRBV4-1 and TRBJ2-7; 7 bases are shared with TRBD2. CDR1 and CDR2 from the germline V gene are MGHRA and YSYEKL. The CDR3 has 17 residues. J gave up 4 bases and V 0 bases, and 12 bases lay outside the gene matches.

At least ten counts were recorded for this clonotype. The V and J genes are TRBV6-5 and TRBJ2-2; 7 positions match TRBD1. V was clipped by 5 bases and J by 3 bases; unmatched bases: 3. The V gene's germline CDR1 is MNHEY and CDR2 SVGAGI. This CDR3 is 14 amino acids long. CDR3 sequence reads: CASSPQGHTGELFF. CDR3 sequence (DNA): TGTGCCAGCAGTCCACAGGGGCACACCGGGGAGCTGTTTTTT.

CDR3 amino acids: CASSYSSGIQPQHF. CDR3 DNA sequence: TGTGCCAGCAGTTACTCGTCAGGTATTCAGCCCCAGCATTTT. V usage is TRBV6-5 and J usage is TRBJ1-5; D remains ambiguous. Germline values: CDR1 MNHEY, CDR2 SVGAGI. Trimming took 0 bases from V and 6 from J, leaving 9 bases between them. The CDR3 length is 14 residues.

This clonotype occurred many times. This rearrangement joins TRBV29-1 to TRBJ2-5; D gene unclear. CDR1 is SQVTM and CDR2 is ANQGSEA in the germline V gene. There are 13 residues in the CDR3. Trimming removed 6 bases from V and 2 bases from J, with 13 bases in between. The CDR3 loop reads CSVGEADQETQYF. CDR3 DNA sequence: TGCAGCGTCGGAGAGGCGGATCAAGAGACCCAGTACTTC.

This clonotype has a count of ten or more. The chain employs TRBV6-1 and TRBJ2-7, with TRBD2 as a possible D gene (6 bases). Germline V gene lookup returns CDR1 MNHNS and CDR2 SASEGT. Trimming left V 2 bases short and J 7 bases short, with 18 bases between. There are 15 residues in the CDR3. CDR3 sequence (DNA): TGTGCCAGCAGTGAAATTGGGGCTCAAGGGAGGGAGCAGTACTTC. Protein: CASSEIGAQGREQYF.

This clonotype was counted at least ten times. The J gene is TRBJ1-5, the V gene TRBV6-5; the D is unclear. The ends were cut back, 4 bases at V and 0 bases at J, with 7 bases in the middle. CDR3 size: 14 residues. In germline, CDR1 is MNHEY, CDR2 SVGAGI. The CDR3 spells CASSSPNSNQPQHF. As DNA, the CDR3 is TGTGCCAGCAGTTCCCCAAATAGCAATCAGCCCCAGCATTTT.

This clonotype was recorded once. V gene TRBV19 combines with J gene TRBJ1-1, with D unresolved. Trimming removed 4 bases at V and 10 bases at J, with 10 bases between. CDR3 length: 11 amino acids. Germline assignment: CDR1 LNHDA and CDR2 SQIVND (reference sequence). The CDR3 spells CASSTTGRAFF. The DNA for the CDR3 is TGTGCCAGTAGTACCACCGGAAGAGCTTTCTTT.

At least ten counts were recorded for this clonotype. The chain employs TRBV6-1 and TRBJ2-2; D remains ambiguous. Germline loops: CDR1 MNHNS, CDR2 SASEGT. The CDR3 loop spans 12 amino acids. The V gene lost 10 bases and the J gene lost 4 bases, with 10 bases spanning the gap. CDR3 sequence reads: CATTQITGELFF. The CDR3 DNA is TGTGCCACCACCCAGATCACCGGGGAGCTGTTTTTT.

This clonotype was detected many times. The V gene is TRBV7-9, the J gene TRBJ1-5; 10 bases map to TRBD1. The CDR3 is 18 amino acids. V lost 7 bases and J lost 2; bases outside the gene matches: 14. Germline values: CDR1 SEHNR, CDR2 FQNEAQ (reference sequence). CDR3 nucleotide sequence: TGTGCCAGCAAGGGGGGGGGACAGGGGTTATCGGGCAATCAGCCCCAGCATTTT. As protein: CASKGGGQGLSGNQPQHF.

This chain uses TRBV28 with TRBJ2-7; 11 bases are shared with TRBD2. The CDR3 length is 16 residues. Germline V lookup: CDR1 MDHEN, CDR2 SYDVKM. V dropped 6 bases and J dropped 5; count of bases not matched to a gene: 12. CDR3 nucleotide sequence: TGTGCCAGCAGCGCCTATAGCGGGAGGGAATGGGACGAGCAGTACTTC. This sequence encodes CASSAYSGREWDEQYF.

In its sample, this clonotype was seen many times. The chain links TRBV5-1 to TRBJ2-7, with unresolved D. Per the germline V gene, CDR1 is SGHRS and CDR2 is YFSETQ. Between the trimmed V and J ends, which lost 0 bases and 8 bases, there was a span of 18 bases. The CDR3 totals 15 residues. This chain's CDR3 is CASSLETANRNQQYF. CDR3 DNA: TGCGCCAGCAGCTTGGAGACCGCTAACCGGAACCAGCAGTACTTC.

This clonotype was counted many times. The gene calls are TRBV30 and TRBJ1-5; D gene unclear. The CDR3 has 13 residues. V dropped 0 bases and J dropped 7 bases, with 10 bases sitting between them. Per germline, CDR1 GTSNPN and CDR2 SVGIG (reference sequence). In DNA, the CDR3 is TGTGCCTGGAGTGTGGGAGCCGTCCAGCCCCAGCATTTT. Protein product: CAWSVGAVQPQHF.

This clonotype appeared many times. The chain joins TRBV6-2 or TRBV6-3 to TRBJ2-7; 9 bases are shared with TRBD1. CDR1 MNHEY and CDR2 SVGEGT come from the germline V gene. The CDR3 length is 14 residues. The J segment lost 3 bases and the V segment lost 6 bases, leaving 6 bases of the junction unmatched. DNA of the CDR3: TGTGCCAGCAGGGGGGGACAGGGAAACTACGAGCAGTACTTC. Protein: CASRGGQGNYEQYF.

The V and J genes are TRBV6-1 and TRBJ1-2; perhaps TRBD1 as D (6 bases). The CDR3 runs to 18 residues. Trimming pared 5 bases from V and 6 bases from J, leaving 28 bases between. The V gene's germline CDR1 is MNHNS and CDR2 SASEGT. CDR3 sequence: CASSYALRSDRGYHGYTF. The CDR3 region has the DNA TGTGCCAGCAGTTATGCGCTTCGGTCGGACAGAGGATATCATGGCTACACCTTC.

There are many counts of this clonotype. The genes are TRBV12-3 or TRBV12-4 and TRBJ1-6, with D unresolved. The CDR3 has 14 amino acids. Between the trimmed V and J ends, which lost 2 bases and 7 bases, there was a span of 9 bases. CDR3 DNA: TGTGCCAGCAGTTTAAGGACGGTAAATTCACCCCTCCACTTT. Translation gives CASSLRTVNSPLHF.

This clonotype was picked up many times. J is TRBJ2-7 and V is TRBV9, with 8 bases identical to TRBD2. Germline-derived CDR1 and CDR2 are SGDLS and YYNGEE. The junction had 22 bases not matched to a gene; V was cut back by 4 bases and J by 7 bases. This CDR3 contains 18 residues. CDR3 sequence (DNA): TGTGCCAGCAGCCGCGGGTATGAGACTAGCCACTCGGGGGGGGAGCAGTACTTC. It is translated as CASSRGYETSHSGGEQYF.

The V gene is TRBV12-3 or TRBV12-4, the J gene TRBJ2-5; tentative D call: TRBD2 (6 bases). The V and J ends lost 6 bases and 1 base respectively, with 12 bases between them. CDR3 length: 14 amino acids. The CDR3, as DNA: TGTGCCAGCAGCCCGCTTAGCGGCCAAGAGACCCAGTACTTC. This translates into CASSPLSGQETQYF.